These 30 T cell receptor beta chains originate from one sample sequenced in a study of cytomegalovirus exposure and HLA in healthy donors. PCR primers comprised 60 Vbeta and 13 Jbeta primers. Here immunoSEQ multiplex PCR was the method, and the copy in TCRdb shows in-frame clones only, minus some. This table has fewer than 250,000 clones, 70% to 80% appearing once. The specimen was PBMCs. These receptor sequences come from a male donor in good health and CMV-seropositive.

The chain combines TRBV19 with TRBJ2-1, with 9 bases that match TRBD2. Germline V lookup: CDR1 LNHDA, CDR2 SQIVND (reference sequence). The length of the CDR3 is 15 residues. With V trimmed by 5 bases and J by 7 bases, 9 bases remained unmatched. This CDR3 is CASSLGGGGRNEQFF. In DNA form, the CDR3 reads TGTGCCAGTAGTTTGGGCGGGGGGGGGAGGAATGAGCAGTTCTTC.

The J gene is TRBJ2-3, the V gene TRBV7-2, with 7 bases that match TRBD2. CDR3 size: 14 residues. CDR1 SGHTA and CDR2 FQGNSA come from the germline V gene. J lost 2 bases, V lost 5 bases, and 4 bases had no gene match. The CDR3 loop is CASSPGGTTDTQYF. CDR3 DNA sequence: TGTGCCAGCAGCCCCGGGGGGACCACAGATACGCAGTATTTT.

The chain couples TRBV7-2 to TRBJ1-4, with 10 bases matching TRBD1. The germline CDR1 and CDR2 sequences are SGHTA and FQGNSA. The V and J ends lost 4 bases and 4 bases, in that order; junction bases with no gene match: 9. The CDR3 covers 17 residues. CDR3 region: CASSSPRDRGGNEKLFF. The CDR3 DNA reads TGTGCCAGCAGCTCACCCCGGGACAGGGGCGGTAATGAAAAACTGTTTTTT.

This rearrangement joins TRBV7-3 to TRBJ2-1; 13 bases line up with TRBD2. V was pared by 2 bases and J by 8 bases, with 3 bases of the junction left unmatched. Germline loops: CDR1 SGHTA, CDR2 FQGTGA. The CDR3 contains 15 residues. The CDR3 spells CASSLLLAGGDEQFF. CDR3 DNA: TGTGCCAGCAGCTTATTACTAGCGGGAGGGGATGAGCAGTTCTTC.

This chain uses TRBV27 with TRBJ2-7, with 8 bases fitting TRBD2. V shed 9 bases, J shed 3 bases, and the junction held 7 bases outside the gene matches. This CDR3 spans 13 amino acids. Germline-derived CDR1 and CDR2 are MNHEY and SMNVEV (reference sequence). CDR3 sequence (DNA): TGTGCCAGTTCAGCGGGAGTGGGCTACGAGCAGTACTTC. Its protein product is CASSAGVGYEQYF.

The chain links TRBV27 to TRBJ1-5; 8 positions agree with TRBD1. V shed 5 bases and J 4 bases; nucleotides not matched to a gene: 10. Germline loops: CDR1 MNHEY, CDR2 SMNVEV (reference sequence). The CDR3 covers 16 residues. The CDR3 DNA reads as TGTGCCAGCAGTCCTCGGACAGGGTTTGTGAATCAGCCCCAGCATTTT. It is translated as CASSPRTGFVNQPQHF.

The genes are TRBV18 and TRBJ1-1; TRBD1 might be the D (5 bases). Germline values: CDR1 KGHSH, CDR2 LQKENI. Trimming took 1 base from V and 7 from J, leaving 13 bases between them. The length of the CDR3 is 14 residues. CDR3 sequence: CASSPRTQEGEAFF. Written as DNA, the CDR3 is TGTGCCAGCTCACCACGGACACAGGAAGGTGAAGCTTTCTTT.

This chain connects TRBV4-2 to TRBJ1-1, with D maybe TRBD1 (5 bases). The CDR3 length is 15 residues. V lost 4 bases and J 3 bases, leaving 15 bases between the germline ends. Germline CDR1 LGHNA, CDR2 YNFKEQ. The CDR3 loop reads CASSRVGQGDTEAFF. CDR3 DNA sequence: TGTGCCAGCAGCCGTGTAGGGCAGGGTGACACTGAAGCTTTCTTT.

V usage is TRBV6-5 and J usage is TRBJ2-1, with D perhaps matching TRBD2 (7 bases). Deletions cut 0 bases from V and 4 bases from J, with 13 bases between. Germline V gene data show CDR1 as MNHEY and CDR2 as SVGAGI. This CDR3 region has 16 residues. The CDR3 loop reads CASSYSGGGLYNEQFF. The DNA of the CDR3 is TGTGCCAGCAGTTACTCCGGCGGGGGCCTGTACAATGAGCAGTTCTTC.

This clone has just a few counts. The rearrangement links TRBV19 to TRBJ2-7, with TRBD2 matching 7 bases. After removal of 5 bases from V and 3 bases from J, the junction contained 19 bases not matched to a gene. Germline-derived CDR1 and CDR2 are LNHDA and SQIVND (reference sequence). The CDR3 is 18 amino acids. In nucleotides, the CDR3 is TGTGCCAGTAGTGCCCTCGGCCGTCGGGCGGGAGTCGGCTACGAGCAGTACTTC. As protein: CASSALGRRAGVGYEQYF.

The J gene is TRBJ2-1, the V gene TRBV9; 8 nucleotides match TRBD2. V shed 3 bases and J 7 bases; nucleotides not matched to a gene: 9. Germline CDR1 and CDR2: SGDLS and YYNGEE. The CDR3 contains 15 residues. The CDR3 protein is CASSDRGGLLNEQFF. Here the CDR3 DNA reads TGTGCCAGCAGCGACCGGGGGGGATTACTGAATGAGCAGTTCTTC.

This chain connects TRBV10-3 to TRBJ1-2; 8 nucleotides line up with TRBD1. Losses at the gene ends were 11 bases for V and 2 bases for J; bases not matched to a gene: 7. The germline V gene encodes CDR1 ENHRY and CDR2 SYGVKD. The CDR3 is made up of 13 amino acids. DNA for the CDR3: TGTGCCTCCGCACAGGGGGAAAACTATGGCTACACCTTC. Protein: CASAQGENYGYTF.

Only one count was recorded for this clone. The V call is TRBV5-5, the J call TRBJ1-1; D gene ambiguous. Germline loops: CDR1 SGHKS, CDR2 YYEKEE (reference sequence). CDR3 length: 16 residues. Trimming took 2 bases from V and 6 from J, leaving 20 bases between them. The CDR3 loop is CASSLAPVGSNPEAFF. The CDR3 DNA sequence: TGTGCCAGCAGCTTAGCCCCCGTCGGGTCGAATCCTGAAGCTTTCTTT.

The V call is TRBV27, the J call TRBJ2-1; 8 positions agree with TRBD2. Germline CDR1 reads MNHEY; CDR2 reads SMNVEV (reference sequence). The V gene end was trimmed by 10 bases and the J gene end by 2 bases; junction bases not matched to a gene: 7. The CDR3 has 14 amino acids. In nucleotides, the CDR3 is TGTGCCACCCGGCGGGAGGAGGCCTACAATGAGCAGTTCTTC. As protein: CATRREEAYNEQFF.

This clone has a handful of counts. This sequence joins TRBV19 and TRBJ1-2, with TRBD1 matching 8 bases. Germline loops: CDR1 LNHDA, CDR2 SQIVND (reference sequence). The length of the CDR3 is 14 residues. With V trimmed by 6 bases and J by 2 bases, 5 bases remained unmatched. CDR3 region: CASSGTGNNYGYTF. The CDR3 region has the DNA TGTGCCAGTAGCGGGACAGGTAACAACTATGGCTACACCTTC. Variable domain in full (rest from reference TRBV19 and TRBJ1-2): DGGITQSPKYLFRKEGQNVTLSCEQNLNHDAMYWYRQDPGQGLRLIYYSQIVNDFQKGDIAEGYSVSREKKESFPLTVTSAQKNPTAFYLCASSGTGNNYGYTFGSGTRLTVV.

The chain carries TRBV5-1 and TRBJ2-7; TRBD2 matches 11 bases. Germline V lookup: CDR1 SGHRS, CDR2 YFSETQ. The length of the CDR3 is 15 residues. The trim removed 4 bases at V and 3 bases at J, leaving 6 bases unmatched. CDR3 region: CASSTSGSSDYEQYF. The CDR3 DNA sequence: TGCGCCAGCAGCACTAGCGGGAGTTCAGACTACGAGCAGTACTTC.

The rearrangement joins TRBV11-2 to TRBJ2-7; 8 bases are a match to TRBD1. The CDR3 consists of 19 residues. Germline V gene sequence: CDR1 SGHAT, CDR2 FQNNGV. The ends lost 1 base at V and 1 base at J; junction bases unmatched: 15. CDR3: CASSLAGGQGTVWSYEQYF. For the CDR3, the DNA is TGTGCCAGCAGCTTAGCAGGAGGACAGGGAACGGTTTGGTCCTACGAGCAGTACTTC. Filled out from reference TRBV11-2 and TRBJ2-7, the complete variable domain reads EAGVAQSPRYKIIEKRQSVAFWCNPISGHATLYWYQQILGQGPKLLIQFQNNGVVDDSQLPKDRFSAERLKGVDSTLKIQPAKLEDSAVYLCASSLAGGQGTVWSYEQYFGPGTRLTVT.

The chain couples TRBV11-2 to TRBJ1-1; a weak D match, TRBD1 (5 bases). CDR3 length equals 13 residues. The germline V and J ends were trimmed by 7 bases and 1 base, with 10 bases remaining between them. Germline V lookup: CDR1 SGHAT, CDR2 FQNNGV. This CDR3 is CASMAGWNTEAFF. The DNA for the CDR3 is TGTGCCAGCATGGCAGGGTGGAACACTGAAGCTTTCTTT. The full variable domain, rest sourced from reference TRBV11-2 and TRBJ1-1, is EAGVAQSPRYKIIEKRQSVAFWCNPISGHATLYWYQQILGQGPKLLIQFQNNGVVDDSQLPKDRFSAERLKGVDSTLKIQPAKLEDSAVYLCASMAGWNTEAFFGQGTRLTVV.

The chain recombines TRBV10-3 with TRBJ2-5, with a weak D call TRBD1 (5 bases). CDR3 length: 13 amino acids. Per germline, CDR1 ENHRY and CDR2 SYGVKD. Trimming left V 3 bases short and J 4 bases short, with 9 bases between. The DNA of the CDR3 is TGTGCCATCAGTGATCACAGGAGAGAGACCCAGTACTTC. This sequence encodes CAISDHRRETQYF.

Of note for this clone: Within the sample, other DNA sequences also encode this same CDR3. V gene TRBV6-5 combines with J gene TRBJ1-4, with no clear D. Trimming removed 7 bases from V and 7 bases from J, with 16 bases in between. The CDR3 consists of 14 residues. Germline CDR1 MNHEY, CDR2 SVGAGI. The chain's CDR3 is CASNGGRLSEKLFF. In nucleotides, the CDR3 is TGTGCCAGCAACGGAGGAAGGCTGAGTGAAAAACTGTTTTTT.

This clone was detected a few times. This chain connects TRBV9 to TRBJ2-7, with D perhaps matching TRBD2 (7 bases). Germline V gene lookup returns CDR1 SGDLS and CDR2 YYNGEE. V was trimmed by 4 bases and J by 6 bases, leaving 17 bases between them. The CDR3 is made up of 14 amino acids. The CDR3 nucleotides read TGTGCCAGCAGCTCACTAGGAGGGGGGGCCGAGCAGTACTTC. As protein: CASSSLGGGAEQYF.

The V call is TRBV7-3, the J call TRBJ2-3, with 10 bases lining up with TRBD1. This CDR3 region has 16 residues. CDR1 is SGHTA and CDR2 is FQGTGA in the germline V gene. The V and J ends lost 5 bases and 4 bases, in that order; junction bases with no gene match: 9. This chain's CDR3 is CASSNTSGTGADTQYF. In DNA, the CDR3 is TGTGCCAGCAGCAACACTTCCGGGACAGGGGCAGATACGCAGTATTTT.

The chain has TRBV5-1 and TRBJ2-7, with D possibly matching TRBD2 (6 bases). The CDR3 contains 14 residues. From germline, CDR1 is SGHRS and CDR2 YFSETQ. V lost 2 bases, J lost 3 bases, and 12 bases lay in between. CDR3 nucleotide sequence: TGCGCCAGCAGCTTAGGAGGGACCCGCTACGAGCAGTACTTC. Translating gives CASSLGGTRYEQYF.

The rearrangement uses TRBV18 and TRBJ1-2, with D possibly being TRBD1 (5 bases). The CDR3 totals 14 residues. With 8 bases removed from V and 0 bases from J, the gap between germline ends came to 13 bases. CDR1 KGHSH and CDR2 LQKENI come from the germline V gene. CDR3 nucleotide sequence: TGTGCCAGCACCAGGGAATTTTCTAACTATGGCTACACCTTC. Translated: CASTREFSNYGYTF.

Concerning this clone itself: The junction and the germline gene differ at one end; a read error may be behind it. This sequence joins TRBV7-2 and TRBJ2-7; D may match TRBD1 or TRBD2 (6 bases each). The CDR3 runs to 16 residues. Germline assignment: CDR1 SGHTA and CDR2 FQGNSA. The CDR3 spells CASSLAYRGTPYEQYF. CDR3 bases: TGTGCCAGCAGCCTAGCGTACAGAGGGACACCGTACGAGCAGTACTTC. Full variable domain (missing parts from reference TRBV7-2 and TRBJ2-7): GAGVSQSPSNKVTEKGKDVELRCDPISGHTALYWYRQSLGQGLEFLIYFQGNSAPDKSGLPSDRFSAERTGGSVSTLTIQRTQQEDSAVYLCASSLAYRGTPYEQYFGPGTRLTVT.

This rearrangement joins TRBV14 to TRBJ1-1, with D possibly being TRBD1 (6 bases). Trimming stripped 3 bases from V and 0 bases from J, with 11 bases between. The V gene's germline CDR1 is SGHDN and CDR2 FVKESK. The CDR3 is made up of 15 amino acids. CDR3 protein: CASSQAGALNTEAFF. The CDR3 DNA is TGTGCCAGCAGCCAGGCAGGGGCTTTGAACACTGAAGCTTTCTTT.

The chain uses TRBV7-3 and TRBJ2-2; D is possibly TRBD2 (6 bases). The V gene lost 4 bases and the J gene lost 4 bases, with 10 bases spanning the gap. The CDR3 covers 14 residues. Germline CDR1 reads SGHTA; CDR2 reads FQGTGA. CDR3 region: CASSSGLTTGELFF. CDR3 in DNA: TGTGCCAGCAGCTCCGGACTAACCACCGGGGAGCTGTTTTTT. Full variable domain (missing parts from reference TRBV7-3 and TRBJ2-2): GAGVSQTPSNKVTEKGKYVELRCDPISGHTALYWYRQSLGQGPEFLIYFQGTGAADDSGLPNDRFFAVRPEGSVSTLKIQRTERGDSAVYLCASSSGLTTGELFFGEGSRLTVL.

The V gene is TRBV5-6, the J gene TRBJ2-3; no definite D call. Per germline, CDR1 SGHDT and CDR2 YYEEEE. This CDR3 is built from 16 residues. Trimming pared 2 bases from V and 2 bases from J, leaving 15 bases between. The chain's CDR3 is CASSLYEALPTDTQYF. The CDR3 DNA reads as TGTGCCAGCAGCTTATATGAAGCCCTACCCACAGATACGCAGTATTTT.

The rearrangement links TRBV4-3 to TRBJ2-1; 7 bases fit TRBD1. Germline V CDR1 and CDR2: LGHNA, YSLEER. Unmatched junction bases numbered 4, after V lost 2 bases and J lost 9 bases. The CDR3 length is 13 residues. The CDR3 coding sequence is TGCGCCAGCAGCCAAAAACAGGGGATTGAGCAGTTCTTC. Translation gives CASSQKQGIEQFF.

The chain combines TRBV9 with TRBJ2-5; 12 positions agree with TRBD1. CDR1 and CDR2 (germline): SGDLS, YYNGEE. This CDR3 comprises 16 residues. Trimming took 3 bases from V and 4 from J; bases not matched to a gene: 7. CDR3 bases: TGTGCCAGCAGCGCACAGGGACAGGGGGCAGGAGAGACCCAGTACTTC. The encoded protein is CASSAQGQGAGETQYF.